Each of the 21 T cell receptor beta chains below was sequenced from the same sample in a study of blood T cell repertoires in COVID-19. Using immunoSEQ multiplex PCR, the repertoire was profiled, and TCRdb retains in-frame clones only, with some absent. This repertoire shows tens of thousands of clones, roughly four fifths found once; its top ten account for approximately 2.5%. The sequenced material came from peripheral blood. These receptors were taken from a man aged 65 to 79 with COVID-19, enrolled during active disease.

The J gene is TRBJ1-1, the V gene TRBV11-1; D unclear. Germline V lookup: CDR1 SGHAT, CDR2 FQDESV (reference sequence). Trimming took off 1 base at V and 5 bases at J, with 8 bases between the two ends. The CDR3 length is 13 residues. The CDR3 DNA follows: TGTGCCAGCAGCTTAGGTCTGAGTACTGAAGCTTTCTTT. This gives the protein CASSLGLSTEAFF.

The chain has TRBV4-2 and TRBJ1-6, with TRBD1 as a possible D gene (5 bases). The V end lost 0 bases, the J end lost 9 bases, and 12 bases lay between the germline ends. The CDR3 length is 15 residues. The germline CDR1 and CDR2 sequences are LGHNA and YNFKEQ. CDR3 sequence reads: CASSQDGTTTSPLHF. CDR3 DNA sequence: TGTGCCAGCAGCCAAGATGGGACTACGACTTCACCCCTCCACTTT.

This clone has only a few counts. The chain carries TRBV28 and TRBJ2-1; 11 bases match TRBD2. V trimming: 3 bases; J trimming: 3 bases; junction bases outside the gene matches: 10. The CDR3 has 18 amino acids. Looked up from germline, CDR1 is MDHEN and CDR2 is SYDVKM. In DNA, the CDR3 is TGTGCCAGCAGTTTCCCGACTAGCGGGATCACCCTCTACAATGAGCAGTTCTTC. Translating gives CASSFPTSGITLYNEQFF.

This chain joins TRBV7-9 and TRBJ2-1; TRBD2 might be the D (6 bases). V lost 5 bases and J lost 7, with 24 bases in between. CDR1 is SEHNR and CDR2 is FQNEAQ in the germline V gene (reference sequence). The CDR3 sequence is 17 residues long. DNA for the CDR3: TGTGCCAGCAGCCTGGGACGGACCCTGCGGACTACAAATGAGCAGTTCTTC. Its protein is CASSLGRTLRTTNEQFF.

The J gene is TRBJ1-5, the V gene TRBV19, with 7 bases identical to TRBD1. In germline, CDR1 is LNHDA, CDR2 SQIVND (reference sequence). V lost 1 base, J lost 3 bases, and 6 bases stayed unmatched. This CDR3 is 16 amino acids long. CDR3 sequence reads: CASSIVGTAANQPQHF. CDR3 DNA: TGTGCCAGTAGTATAGTTGGGACAGCCGCCAATCAGCCCCAGCATTTT.

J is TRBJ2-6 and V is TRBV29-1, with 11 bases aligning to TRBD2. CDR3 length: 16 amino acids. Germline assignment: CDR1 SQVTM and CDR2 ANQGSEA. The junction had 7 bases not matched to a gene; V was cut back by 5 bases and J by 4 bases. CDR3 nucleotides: TGCAGCGTTTCCACTAGCGGGAGTTCCGGGGCCAACGTCCTGACTTTC. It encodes CSVSTSGSSGANVLTF.

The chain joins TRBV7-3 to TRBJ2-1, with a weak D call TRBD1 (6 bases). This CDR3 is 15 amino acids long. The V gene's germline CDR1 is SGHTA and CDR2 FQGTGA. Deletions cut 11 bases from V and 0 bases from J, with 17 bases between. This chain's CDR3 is CAYQKGDPSYNEQFF. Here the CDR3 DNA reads TGTGCCTACCAGAAGGGGGACCCCTCCTACAATGAGCAGTTCTTC.

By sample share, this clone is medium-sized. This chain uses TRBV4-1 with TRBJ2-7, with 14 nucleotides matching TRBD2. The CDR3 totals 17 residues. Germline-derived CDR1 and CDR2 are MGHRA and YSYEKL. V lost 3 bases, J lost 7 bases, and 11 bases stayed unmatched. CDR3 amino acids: CASSQYPGTSGSGEQYF. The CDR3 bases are TGCGCCAGCAGCCAGTATCCCGGGACTAGCGGGAGTGGGGAGCAGTACTTC.

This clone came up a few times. CDR3 region: CASSLKGAADQHF. The CDR3 coding sequence is TGTGCCAGCAGCTTGAAGGGGGCGGCGGACCAGCATTTT. The genes are TRBV5-5 and TRBJ1-5, with 7 positions matching TRBD1. CDR1 is SGHKS, CDR2 YYEKEE, per germline (reference sequence). The CDR3 runs to 13 residues. The V gene end was trimmed by 1 base and the J gene end by 12 bases; junction bases not matched to a gene: 7.

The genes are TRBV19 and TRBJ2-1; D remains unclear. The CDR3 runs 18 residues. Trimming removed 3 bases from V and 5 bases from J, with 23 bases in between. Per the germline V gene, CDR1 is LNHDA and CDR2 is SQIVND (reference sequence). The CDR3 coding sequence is TGTGCCAGTAGTATGGGTCGAGGTAGGCAAACAACCGACAATGAGCAGTTCTTC. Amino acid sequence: CASSMGRGRQTTDNEQFF. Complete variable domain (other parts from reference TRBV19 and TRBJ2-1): DGGITQSPKYLFRKEGQNVTLSCEQNLNHDAMYWYRQDPGQGLRLIYYSQIVNDFQKGDIAEGYSVSREKKESFPLTVTSAQKNPTAFYLCASSMGRGRQTTDNEQFFGPGTRLTVL.

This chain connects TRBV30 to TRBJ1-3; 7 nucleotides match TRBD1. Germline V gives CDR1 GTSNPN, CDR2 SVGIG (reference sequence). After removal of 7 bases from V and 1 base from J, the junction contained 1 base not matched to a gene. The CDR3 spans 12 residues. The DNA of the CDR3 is TGTGCCTTGACAGGGTCTGGAAACACCATATATTTT. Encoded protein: CALTGSGNTIYF.

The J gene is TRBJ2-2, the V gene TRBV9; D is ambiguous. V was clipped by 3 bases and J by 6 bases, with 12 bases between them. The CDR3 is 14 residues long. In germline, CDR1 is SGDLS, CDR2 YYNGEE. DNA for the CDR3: TGTGCCAGCAGCGCCGTCTACAGCCCCGGGGAGCTGTTTTTT. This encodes CASSAVYSPGELFF.

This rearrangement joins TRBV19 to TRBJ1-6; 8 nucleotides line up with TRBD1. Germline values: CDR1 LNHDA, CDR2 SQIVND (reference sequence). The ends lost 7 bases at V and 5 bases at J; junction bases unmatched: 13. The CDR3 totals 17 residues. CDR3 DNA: TGTGCCAGTAATCCTTCAGTTAGGGACAGGAATAATTCACCCCTCCACTTT. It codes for CASNPSVRDRNNSPLHF.

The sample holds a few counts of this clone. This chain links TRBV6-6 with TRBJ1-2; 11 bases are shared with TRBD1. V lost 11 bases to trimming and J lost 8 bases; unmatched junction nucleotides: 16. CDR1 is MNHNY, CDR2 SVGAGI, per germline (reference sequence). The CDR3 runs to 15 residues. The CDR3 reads CASQHVDRGRGGYTF. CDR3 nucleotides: TGTGCCTCACAACATGTGGACAGGGGGCGCGGAGGCTACACCTTC.

CDR3 region: CASGGLAGTDTQYF. For the CDR3, the DNA is TGTGCCAGCGGGGGACTAGCGGGCACAGATACGCAGTATTTT. This sequence joins TRBV9 and TRBJ2-3; 11 bases map to TRBD2. This CDR3 spans 14 amino acids. Germline-derived CDR1 and CDR2 are SGDLS and YYNGEE. V shed 7 bases and J 1 base; nucleotides not matched to a gene: 2.

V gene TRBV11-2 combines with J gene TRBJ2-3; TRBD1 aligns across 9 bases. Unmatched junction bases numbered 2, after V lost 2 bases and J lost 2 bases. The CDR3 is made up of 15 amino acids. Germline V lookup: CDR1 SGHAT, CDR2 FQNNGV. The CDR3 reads CASSLRTGVTDTQYF. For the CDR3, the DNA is TGTGCCAGCAGCTTACGGACAGGGGTCACAGATACGCAGTATTTT. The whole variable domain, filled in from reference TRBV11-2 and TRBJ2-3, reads EAGVAQSPRYKIIEKRQSVAFWCNPISGHATLYWYQQILGQGPKLLIQFQNNGVVDDSQLPKDRFSAERLKGVDSTLKIQPAKLEDSAVYLCASSLRTGVTDTQYFGPGTRLTVL.

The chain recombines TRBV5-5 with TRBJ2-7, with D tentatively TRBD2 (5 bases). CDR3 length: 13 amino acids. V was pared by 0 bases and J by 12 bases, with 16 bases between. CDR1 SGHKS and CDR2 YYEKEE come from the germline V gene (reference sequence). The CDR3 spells CASSLEASGRRYF. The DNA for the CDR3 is TGTGCCAGCAGCTTGGAGGCCTCTGGGAGACGGTACTTC.

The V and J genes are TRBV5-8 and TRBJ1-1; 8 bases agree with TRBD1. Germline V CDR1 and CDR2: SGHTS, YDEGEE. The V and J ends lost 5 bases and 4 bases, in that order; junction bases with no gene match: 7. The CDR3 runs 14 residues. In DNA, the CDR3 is TGTGCCAGCAGATACACGGACAGGGTCACTGAAGCTTTCTTT. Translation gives CASRYTDRVTEAFF.

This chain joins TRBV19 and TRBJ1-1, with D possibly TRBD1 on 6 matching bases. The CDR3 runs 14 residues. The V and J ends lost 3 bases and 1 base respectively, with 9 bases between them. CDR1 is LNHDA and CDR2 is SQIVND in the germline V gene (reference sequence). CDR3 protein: CASSIRGQNTEAFF. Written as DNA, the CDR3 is TGTGCCAGTAGTATCCGGGGACAGAACACTGAAGCTTTCTTT.

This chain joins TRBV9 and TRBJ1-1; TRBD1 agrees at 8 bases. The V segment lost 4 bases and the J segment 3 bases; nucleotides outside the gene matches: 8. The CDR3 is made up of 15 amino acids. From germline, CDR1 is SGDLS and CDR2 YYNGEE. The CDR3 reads CASSPRTGYHTEAFF. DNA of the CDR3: TGTGCCAGCAGCCCGAGGACAGGGTATCACACTGAAGCTTTCTTT.

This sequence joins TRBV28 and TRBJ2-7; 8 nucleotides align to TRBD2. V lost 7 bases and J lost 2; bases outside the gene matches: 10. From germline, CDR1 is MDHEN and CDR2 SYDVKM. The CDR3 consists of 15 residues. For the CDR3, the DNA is TGTGCCAGCAAACTAGGAGCGGGAGCTACCTACGAGCAGTACTTC. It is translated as CASKLGAGATYEQYF.